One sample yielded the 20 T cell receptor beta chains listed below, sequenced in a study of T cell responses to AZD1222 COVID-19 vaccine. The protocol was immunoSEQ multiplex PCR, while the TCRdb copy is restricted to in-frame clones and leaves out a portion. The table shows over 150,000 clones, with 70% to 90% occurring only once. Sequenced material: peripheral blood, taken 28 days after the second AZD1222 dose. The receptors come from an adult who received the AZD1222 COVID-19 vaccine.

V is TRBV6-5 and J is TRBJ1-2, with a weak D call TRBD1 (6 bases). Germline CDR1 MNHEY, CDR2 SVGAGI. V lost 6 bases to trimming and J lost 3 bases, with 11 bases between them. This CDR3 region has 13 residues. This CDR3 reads CASSKGGYYGYTF. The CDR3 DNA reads TGTGCCAGCAGCAAGGGGGGCTACTATGGCTACACCTTC.

CDR3 amino acids: CASSQEQFSGVHNEQFF. The CDR3 nucleotides are TGCGCCAGCAGCCAAGAACAATTCAGCGGGGTTCACAATGAGCAGTTCTTC. This chain uses TRBV4-1 with TRBJ2-1; TRBD2 matches at 7 bases. This CDR3 is 17 amino acids long. Germline CDR1 MGHRA, CDR2 YSYEKL. J gave up 5 bases and V 0 bases, and 10 bases lay outside the gene matches.

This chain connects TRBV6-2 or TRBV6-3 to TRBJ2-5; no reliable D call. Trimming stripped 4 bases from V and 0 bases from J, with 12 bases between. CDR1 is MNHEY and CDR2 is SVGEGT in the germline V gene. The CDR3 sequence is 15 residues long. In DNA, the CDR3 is TGTGCCAGCAGTTCCCTCGGACGGGACCAAGAGACCCAGTACTTC. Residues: CASSSLGRDQETQYF.

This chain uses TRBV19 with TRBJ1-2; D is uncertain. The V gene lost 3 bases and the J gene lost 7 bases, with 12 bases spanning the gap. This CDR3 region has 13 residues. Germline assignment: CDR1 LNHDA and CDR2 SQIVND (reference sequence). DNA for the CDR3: TGTGCCAGTAGTATCGATGAGGGAGGTGGCTACACCTTC. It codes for CASSIDEGGGYTF.

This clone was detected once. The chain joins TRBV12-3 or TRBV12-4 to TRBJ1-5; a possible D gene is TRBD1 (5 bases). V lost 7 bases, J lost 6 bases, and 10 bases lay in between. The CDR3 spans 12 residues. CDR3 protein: CASTIGVQPQHF. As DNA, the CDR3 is TGTGCCAGCACCATAGGGGTTCAGCCCCAGCATTTT.

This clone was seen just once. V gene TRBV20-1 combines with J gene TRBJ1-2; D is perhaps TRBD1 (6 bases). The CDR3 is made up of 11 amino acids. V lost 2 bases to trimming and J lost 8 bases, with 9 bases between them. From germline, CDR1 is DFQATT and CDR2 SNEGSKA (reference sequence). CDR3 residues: CSARQGWGYTF. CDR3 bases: TGCAGTGCTAGACAGGGGTGGGGCTACACCTTC.

CDR3 sequence: CATSDETGTVRGEPEAFF. In nucleotides, the CDR3 is TGTGCCACCAGTGATGAGACCGGGACAGTTCGTGGTGAACCTGAAGCTTTCTTT. This chain joins TRBV24-1 and TRBJ1-1; TRBD1 aligns across 7 bases. J was trimmed by 6 bases and V by 3 bases; bases with no gene match: 18. The CDR3 extends over 18 amino acids. Germline CDR1 and CDR2: KGHDR and SFDVKD.

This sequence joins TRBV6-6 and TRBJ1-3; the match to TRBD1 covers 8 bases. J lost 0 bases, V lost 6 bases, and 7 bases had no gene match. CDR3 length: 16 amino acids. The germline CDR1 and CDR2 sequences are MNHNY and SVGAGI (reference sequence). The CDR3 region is CASSPGQGLSGNTIYF. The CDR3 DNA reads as TGTGCCAGCAGCCCTGGACAGGGCCTCTCTGGAAACACCATATATTTT.

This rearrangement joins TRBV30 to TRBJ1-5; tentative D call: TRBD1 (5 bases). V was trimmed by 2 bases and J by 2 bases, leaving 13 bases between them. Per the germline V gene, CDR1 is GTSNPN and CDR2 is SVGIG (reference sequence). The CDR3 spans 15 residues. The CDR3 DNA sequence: TGTGCCTGGAGTACGGACACTAATGGCAATCAGCCCCAGCATTTT. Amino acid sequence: CAWSTDTNGNQPQHF. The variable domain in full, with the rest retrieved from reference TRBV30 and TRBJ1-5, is SQTIHQWPATLVQPVGSPLSLECTVEGTSNPNLYWYRQAAGRGLQLLFYSVGIGQISSEVPQNLSASRPQDRQFILSSKKLLLSDSGFYLCAWSTDTNGNQPQHFGDGTRLSIL.

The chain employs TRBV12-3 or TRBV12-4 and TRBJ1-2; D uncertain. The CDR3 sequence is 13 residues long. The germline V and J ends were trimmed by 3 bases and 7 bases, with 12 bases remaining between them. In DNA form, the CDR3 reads TGTGCCAGCAGTTTCTCTGAGGGAGGTGGCTACACCTTC. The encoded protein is CASSFSEGGGYTF.

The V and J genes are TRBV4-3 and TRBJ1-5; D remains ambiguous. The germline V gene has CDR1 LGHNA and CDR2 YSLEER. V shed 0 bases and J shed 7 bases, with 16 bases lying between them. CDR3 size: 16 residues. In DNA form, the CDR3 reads TGCGCCAGCAGCCAAGATCCGACGCTCAGAGGGCAGCCCCAGCATTTT. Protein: CASSQDPTLRGQPQHF.

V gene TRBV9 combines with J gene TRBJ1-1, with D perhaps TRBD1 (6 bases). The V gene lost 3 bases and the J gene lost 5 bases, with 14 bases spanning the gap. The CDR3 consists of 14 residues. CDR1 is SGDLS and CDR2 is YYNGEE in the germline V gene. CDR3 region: CASSGGQFLTEAFF. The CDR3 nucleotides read TGTGCCAGCAGCGGCGGACAGTTCCTAACTGAAGCTTTCTTT. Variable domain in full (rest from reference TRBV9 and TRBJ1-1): DSGVTQTPKHLITATGQRVTLRCSPRSGDLSVYWYQQSLDQGLQFLIQYYNGEERAKGNILERFSAQQFPDLHSELNLSSLELGDSALYFCASSGGQFLTEAFFGQGTRLTVV.

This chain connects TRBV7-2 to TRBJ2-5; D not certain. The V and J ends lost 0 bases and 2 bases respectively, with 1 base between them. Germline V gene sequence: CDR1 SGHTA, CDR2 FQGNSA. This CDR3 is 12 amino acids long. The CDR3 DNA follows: TGTGCCAGCAGCTTAGCGCAAGAGACCCAGTACTTC. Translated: CASSLAQETQYF.

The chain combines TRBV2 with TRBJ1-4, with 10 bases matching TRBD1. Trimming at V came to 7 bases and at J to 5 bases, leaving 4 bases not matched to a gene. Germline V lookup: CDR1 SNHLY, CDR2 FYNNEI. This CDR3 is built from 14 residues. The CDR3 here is CASITDRGNEKLFF. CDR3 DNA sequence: TGTGCCAGCATTACGGACAGGGGGAATGAAAAACTGTTTTTT. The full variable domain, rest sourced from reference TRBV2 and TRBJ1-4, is EPEVTQTPSHQVTQMGQEVILRCVPISNHLYFYWYRQILGQKVEFLVSFYNNEISEKSEIFDDQFSVERPDGSNFTLKIRSTKLEDSAMYFCASITDRGNEKLFFGSGTQLSVL.

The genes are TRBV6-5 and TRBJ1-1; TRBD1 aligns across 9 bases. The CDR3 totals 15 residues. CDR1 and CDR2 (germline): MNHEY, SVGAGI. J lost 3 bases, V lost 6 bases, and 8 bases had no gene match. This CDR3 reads CASRNRGRTDTEAFF. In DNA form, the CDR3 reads TGTGCCAGCAGAAACAGGGGGCGGACAGACACTGAAGCTTTCTTT.

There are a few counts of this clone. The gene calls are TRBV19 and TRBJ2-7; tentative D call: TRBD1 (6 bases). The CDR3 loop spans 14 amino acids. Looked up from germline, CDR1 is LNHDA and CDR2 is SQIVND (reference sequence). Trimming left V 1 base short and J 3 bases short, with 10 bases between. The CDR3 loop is CASSIVQGIYEQYF. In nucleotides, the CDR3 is TGTGCCAGTAGTATAGTACAGGGTATCTACGAGCAGTACTTC.

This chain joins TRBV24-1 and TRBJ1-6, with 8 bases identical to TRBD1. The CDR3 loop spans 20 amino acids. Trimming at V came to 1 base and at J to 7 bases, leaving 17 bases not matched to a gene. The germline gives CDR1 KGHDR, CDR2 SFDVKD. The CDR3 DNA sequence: TGTGCCACCAGTGATTTCCTCCCGGGACAGGTATATTATGTAAATTCACCCCTCCACTTT. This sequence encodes CATSDFLPGQVYYVNSPLHF.

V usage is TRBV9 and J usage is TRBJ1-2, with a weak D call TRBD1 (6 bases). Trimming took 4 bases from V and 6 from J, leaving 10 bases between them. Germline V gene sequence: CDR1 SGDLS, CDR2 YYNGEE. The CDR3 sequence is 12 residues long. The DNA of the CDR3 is TGTGCCAGCAGCTTCGGACAGCATGGCTACACCTTC. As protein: CASSFGQHGYTF.

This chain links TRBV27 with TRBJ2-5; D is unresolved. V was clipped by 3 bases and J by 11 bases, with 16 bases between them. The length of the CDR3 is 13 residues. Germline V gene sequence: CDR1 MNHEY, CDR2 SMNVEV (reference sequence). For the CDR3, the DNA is TGTGCCAGCAGTTTCAACCACTACGCGGCTCAGTACTTC. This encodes CASSFNHYAAQYF.

In DNA, the CDR3 is TGTGCCATCAGGGGACCGGGACAGGGGGGATATGGCTACACCTTC. This translates into CAIRGPGQGGYGYTF. This chain joins TRBV10-3 and TRBJ1-2; 11 nucleotides match TRBD1. Germline values: CDR1 ENHRY, CDR2 SYGVKD. The CDR3 totals 15 residues. V trimming: 6 bases; J trimming: 5 bases; junction bases outside the gene matches: 8.